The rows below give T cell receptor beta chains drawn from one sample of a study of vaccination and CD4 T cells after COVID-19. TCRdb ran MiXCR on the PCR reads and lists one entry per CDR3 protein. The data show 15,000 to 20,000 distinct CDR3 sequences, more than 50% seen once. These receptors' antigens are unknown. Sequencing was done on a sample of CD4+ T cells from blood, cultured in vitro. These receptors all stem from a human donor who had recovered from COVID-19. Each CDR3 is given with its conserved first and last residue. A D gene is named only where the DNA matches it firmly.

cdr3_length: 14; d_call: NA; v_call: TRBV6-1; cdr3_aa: CASSDRQSTDTQYF
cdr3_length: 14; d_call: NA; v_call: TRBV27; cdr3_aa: CASSREGGHYEQYF
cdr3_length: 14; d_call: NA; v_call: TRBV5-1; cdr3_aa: CASSTSTGHTEAFF
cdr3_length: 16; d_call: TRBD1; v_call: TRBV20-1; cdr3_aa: CSASSGGLGYNSPLHF
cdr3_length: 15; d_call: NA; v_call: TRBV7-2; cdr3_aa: CASSLAWERIETQYF
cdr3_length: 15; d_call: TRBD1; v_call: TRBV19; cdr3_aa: CASSSRQGSNQPQHF
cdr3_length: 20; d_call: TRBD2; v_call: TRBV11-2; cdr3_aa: CASSLVPRAAGEMYQETQYF
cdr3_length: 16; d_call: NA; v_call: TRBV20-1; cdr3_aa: CSARDWGGSGADTQYF
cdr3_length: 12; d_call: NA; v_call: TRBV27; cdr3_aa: CASSLPRDYQYF
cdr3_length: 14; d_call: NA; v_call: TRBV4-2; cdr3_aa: CASSQEHTSYEQYF
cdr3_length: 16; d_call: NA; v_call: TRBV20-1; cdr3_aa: CSASPHNTLSTDTQYF
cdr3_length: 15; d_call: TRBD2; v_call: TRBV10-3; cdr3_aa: CAISESILAGVEQFF
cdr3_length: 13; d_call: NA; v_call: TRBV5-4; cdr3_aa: CASSLDFSYEQYF
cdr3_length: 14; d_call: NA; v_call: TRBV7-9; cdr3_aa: CASSLDRPDNEQFF
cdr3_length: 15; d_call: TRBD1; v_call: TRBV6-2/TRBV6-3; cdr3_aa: CASSYGGTGDYGYTF
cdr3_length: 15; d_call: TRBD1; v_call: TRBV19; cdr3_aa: CASSRGTGGWQPQHF
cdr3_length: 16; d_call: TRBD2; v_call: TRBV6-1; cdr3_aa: CASSGAGGRTHNEQFF